This T cell receptor beta chain stems from a study of T cells of healthy individuals. TCRdb called the 5' RACE reads again in MiXCR, with one record for every CDR3 protein. The table lists 90,000 to 100,000 distinct CDR3 sequences, around 17% of them singletons. In its sample, this clonotype was seen many times. The germline CDR1 and CDR2 sequences are MDHEN and SYDVKM. Between the trimmed V and J ends, which lost 3 bases and 2 bases, there was a span of 13 bases. The CDR3 runs to 16 residues. This clonotype was obtained from a human donor in good health. The chain is built from TRBV28 and TRBJ2-2; D perhaps matches TRBD2 (5 bases). CDR3 protein: CASSFRASLNTGELFF. The CDR3 DNA reads TGTGCCAGCAGTTTTCGGGCTAGCCTAAACACCGGGGAGCTGTTTTTT.